What follows is one T cell receptor (beta chain) and its context. The antigen is not known. These data come from a study of CD8+CD57+ T cells in acquired aplastic anemia. Study details: An average of 3.2 ug of DNA was obtained from sorted CD4+ and CD8+ cells. General study points: Between the patient and control groups, CD8+ Simpson's diversity did not differ significantly.

Trimming removed 10 bases at V and 0 bases at J, with 16 bases between. This CDR3 is 15 amino acids long. Germline V gives CDR1 ENHRY, CDR2 SYGVKD. Patients included in sequencing had previously demonstrated CD8+CD57+ cell expansion by flow cytometry. Patients had received no therapy at the time of blood sampling. Genomic DNA templated the TCR beta VDJ and CDR3 profiling. TCRdb reanalysed the reads using MiXCR and keeps one entry per CDR3 protein. The data contain about 470,000 distinct CDR3 sequences, around 33% of them singletons. This receptor was taken from a human donor with aplastic anemia. The sequenced sample consisted of sorted CD4+, CD8+, or CD8+CD57+ T cells (not recorded which) from PBMCs. J is TRBJ1-3 and V is TRBV10-3; tentatively, D is TRBD1 (5 bases). The CDR3 DNA is TGTGCCAGCAGGCGGGGACTCAGCTCTGGAAACACCATATATTTT. Translation gives CASRRGLSSGNTIYF.